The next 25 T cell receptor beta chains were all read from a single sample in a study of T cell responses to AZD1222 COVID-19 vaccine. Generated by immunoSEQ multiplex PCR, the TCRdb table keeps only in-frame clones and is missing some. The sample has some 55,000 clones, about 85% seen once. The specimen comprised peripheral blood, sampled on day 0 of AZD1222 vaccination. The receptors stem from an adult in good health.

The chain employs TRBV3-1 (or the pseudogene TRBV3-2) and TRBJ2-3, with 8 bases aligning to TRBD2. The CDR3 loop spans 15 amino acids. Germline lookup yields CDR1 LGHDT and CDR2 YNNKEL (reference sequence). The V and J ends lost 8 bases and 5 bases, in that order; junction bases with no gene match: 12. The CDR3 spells CASCARGGRRDTQYF. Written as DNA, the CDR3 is TGTGCCAGCTGCGCCCGGGGGGGCCGGAGAGATACGCAGTATTTT.

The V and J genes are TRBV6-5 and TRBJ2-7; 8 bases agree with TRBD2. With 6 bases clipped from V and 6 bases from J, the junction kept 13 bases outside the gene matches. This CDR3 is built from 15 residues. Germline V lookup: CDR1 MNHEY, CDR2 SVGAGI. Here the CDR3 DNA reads TGTGCCAGCAGCCCCGGACTAGCCCGACGTAGCGAGCAGTACTTC. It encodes CASSPGLARRSEQYF.

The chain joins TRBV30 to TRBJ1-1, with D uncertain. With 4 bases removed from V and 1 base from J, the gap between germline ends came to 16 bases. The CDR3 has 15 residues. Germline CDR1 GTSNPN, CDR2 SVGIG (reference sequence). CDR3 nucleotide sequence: TGTGCCTGGACCCGAAGGATCTGGGGGAACACTGAAGCTTTCTTT. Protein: CAWTRRIWGNTEAFF.

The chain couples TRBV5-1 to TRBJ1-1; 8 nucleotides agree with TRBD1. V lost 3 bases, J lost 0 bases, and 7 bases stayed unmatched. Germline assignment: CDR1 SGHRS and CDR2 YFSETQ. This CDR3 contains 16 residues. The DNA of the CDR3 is TGCGCCAGCAGCTCAGGACAGGGAGCCATGAACACTGAAGCTTTCTTT. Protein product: CASSSGQGAMNTEAFF.

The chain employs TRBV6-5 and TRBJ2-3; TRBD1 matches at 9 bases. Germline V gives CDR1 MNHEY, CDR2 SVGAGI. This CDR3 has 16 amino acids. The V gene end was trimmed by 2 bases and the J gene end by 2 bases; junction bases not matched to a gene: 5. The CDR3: CASSYGQGRYTDTQYF. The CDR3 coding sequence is TGTGCCAGCAGTTACGGACAGGGGAGGTACACAGATACGCAGTATTTT.

Here the CDR3 reads CASSLAGGGEQYF. DNA for the CDR3: TGTGCCAGCAGCCTTGCTGGGGGTGGCGAGCAGTACTTC. The chain employs TRBV7-8 and TRBJ2-7, with D perhaps being TRBD1 or TRBD2 (5 bases each). Trimming took off 5 bases at V and 6 bases at J, with 14 bases between the two ends. CDR3 length equals 13 residues. Germline CDR1 reads SGHVS; CDR2 reads FQNEAQ.

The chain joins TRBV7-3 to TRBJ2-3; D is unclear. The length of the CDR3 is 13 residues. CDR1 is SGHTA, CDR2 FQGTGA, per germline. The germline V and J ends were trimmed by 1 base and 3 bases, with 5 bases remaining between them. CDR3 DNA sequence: TGTGCCAGCAGCTTAATTAATACAGATACGCAGTATTTT. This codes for CASSLINTDTQYF.

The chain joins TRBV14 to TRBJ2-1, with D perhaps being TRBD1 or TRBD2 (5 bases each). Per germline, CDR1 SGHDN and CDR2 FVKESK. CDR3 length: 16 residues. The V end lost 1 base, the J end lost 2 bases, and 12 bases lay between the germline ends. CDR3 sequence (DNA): TGTGCCAGCAGCCAAGGAGCAGGGAGAACCTACAATGAGCAGTTCTTC. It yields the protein CASSQGAGRTYNEQFF.

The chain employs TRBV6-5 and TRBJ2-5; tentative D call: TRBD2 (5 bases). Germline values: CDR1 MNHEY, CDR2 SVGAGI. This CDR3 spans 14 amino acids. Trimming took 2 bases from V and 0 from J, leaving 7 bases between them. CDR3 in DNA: TGTGCCAGCAGTTACAGCGGTTACCAAGAGACCCAGTACTTC. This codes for CASSYSGYQETQYF.

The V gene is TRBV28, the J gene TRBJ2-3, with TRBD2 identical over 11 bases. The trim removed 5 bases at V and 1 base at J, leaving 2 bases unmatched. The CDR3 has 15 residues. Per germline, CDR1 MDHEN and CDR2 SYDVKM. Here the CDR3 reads CASSPLAGGTDTQYF. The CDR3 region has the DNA TGTGCCAGCAGTCCACTAGCGGGGGGCACAGATACGCAGTATTTT.

The CDR3 loop is CASSFGTGNTEAFF. CDR3 DNA sequence: TGTGCCAGCAGCTTTGGGACAGGGAACACTGAAGCTTTCTTT. The rearrangement links TRBV7-2 to TRBJ1-1, with 8 nucleotides matching TRBD1. Germline V CDR1 and CDR2: SGHTA, FQGNSA. The CDR3 runs 14 residues. The V segment lost 3 bases and the J segment 1 base; nucleotides outside the gene matches: 1.

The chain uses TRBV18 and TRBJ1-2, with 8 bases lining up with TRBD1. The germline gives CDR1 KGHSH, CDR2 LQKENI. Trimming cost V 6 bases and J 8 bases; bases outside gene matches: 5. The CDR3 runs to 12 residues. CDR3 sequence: CASSTTGAGYTF. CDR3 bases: TGTGCCAGCTCCACGACAGGGGCCGGCTACACCTTC.

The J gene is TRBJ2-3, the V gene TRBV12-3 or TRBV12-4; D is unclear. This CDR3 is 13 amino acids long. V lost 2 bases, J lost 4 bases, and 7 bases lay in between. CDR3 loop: CASSLRRSDTQYF. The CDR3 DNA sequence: TGTGCCAGCAGTTTAAGGCGTTCAGATACGCAGTATTTT.

The CDR3 DNA follows: TGTGCCAGCAGTGCCAACTACGAGCAGTACTTC. Protein: CASSANYEQYF. V and J are TRBV12-3 or TRBV12-4 and TRBJ2-7; D is undetermined. Trimming pared 5 bases from V and 3 bases from J, leaving 5 bases between. The CDR3 contains 11 residues.

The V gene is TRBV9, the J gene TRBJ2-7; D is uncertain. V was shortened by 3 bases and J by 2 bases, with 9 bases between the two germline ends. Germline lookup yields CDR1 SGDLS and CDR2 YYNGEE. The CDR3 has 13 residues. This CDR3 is CASSDSDAYEQYF. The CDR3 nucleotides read TGTGCCAGCAGCGACTCTGACGCCTACGAGCAGTACTTC.

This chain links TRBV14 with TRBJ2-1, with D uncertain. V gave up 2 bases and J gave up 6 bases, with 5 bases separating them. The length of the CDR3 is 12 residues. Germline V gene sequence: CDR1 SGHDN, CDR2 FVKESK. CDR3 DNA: TGTGCCAGCAGCCAATCCAGCAATGAGCAGTTCTTC. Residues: CASSQSSNEQFF.

DNA of the CDR3: TGCGCCAGCAGCTTAGGGGACCGAGAAAACACCGGGGAGCTGTTTTTT. It codes for CASSLGDRENTGELFF. The rearrangement uses TRBV5-1 and TRBJ2-2; D might be TRBD1 or TRBD2, each matching 5 bases. This CDR3 is 16 amino acids long. The V gene lost 2 bases and the J gene lost 2 bases, with 13 bases spanning the gap. From germline, CDR1 is SGHRS and CDR2 YFSETQ.

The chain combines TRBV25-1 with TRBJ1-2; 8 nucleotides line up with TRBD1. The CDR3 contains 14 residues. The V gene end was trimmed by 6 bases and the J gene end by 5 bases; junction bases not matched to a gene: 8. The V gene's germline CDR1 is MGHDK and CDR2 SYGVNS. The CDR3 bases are TGTGCCAGCAGCCGCGGACAGGGATCATATGGCTACACCTTC. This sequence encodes CASSRGQGSYGYTF.

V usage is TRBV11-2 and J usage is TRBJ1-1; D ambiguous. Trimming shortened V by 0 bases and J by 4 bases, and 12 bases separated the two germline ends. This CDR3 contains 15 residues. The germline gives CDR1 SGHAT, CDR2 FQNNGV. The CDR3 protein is CASSLEVGSITEAFF. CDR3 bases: TGTGCCAGCAGCTTAGAGGTAGGGTCCATCACTGAAGCTTTCTTT.

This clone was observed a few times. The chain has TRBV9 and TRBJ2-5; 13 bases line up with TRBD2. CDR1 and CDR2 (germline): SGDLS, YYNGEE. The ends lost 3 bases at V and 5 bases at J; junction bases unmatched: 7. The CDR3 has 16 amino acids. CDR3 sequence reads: CASSEGLAGPGETQYF. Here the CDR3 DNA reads TGTGCCAGCAGCGAGGGACTAGCGGGGCCCGGGGAGACCCAGTACTTC. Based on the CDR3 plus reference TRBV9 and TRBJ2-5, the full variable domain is DSGVTQTPKHLITATGQRVTLRCSPRSGDLSVYWYQQSLDQGLQFLIQYYNGEERAKGNILERFSAQQFPDLHSELNLSSLELGDSALYFCASSEGLAGPGETQYFGPGTRLLVL.

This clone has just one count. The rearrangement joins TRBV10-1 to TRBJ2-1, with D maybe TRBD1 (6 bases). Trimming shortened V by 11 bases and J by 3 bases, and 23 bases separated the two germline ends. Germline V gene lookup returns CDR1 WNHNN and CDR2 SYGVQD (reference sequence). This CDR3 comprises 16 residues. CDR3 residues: CAGRLGAKEHYNEQFF. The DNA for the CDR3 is TGCGCCGGCCGCTTGGGGGCGAAGGAACACTACAATGAGCAGTTCTTC.

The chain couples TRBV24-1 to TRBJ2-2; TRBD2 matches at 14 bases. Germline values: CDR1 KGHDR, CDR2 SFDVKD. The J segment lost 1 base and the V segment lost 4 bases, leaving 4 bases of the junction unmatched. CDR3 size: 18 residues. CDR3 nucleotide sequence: TGTGCCACCAGTGACCTGGGACTAGCGGGGGAGAACACCGGGGAGCTGTTTTTT. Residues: CATSDLGLAGENTGELFF.

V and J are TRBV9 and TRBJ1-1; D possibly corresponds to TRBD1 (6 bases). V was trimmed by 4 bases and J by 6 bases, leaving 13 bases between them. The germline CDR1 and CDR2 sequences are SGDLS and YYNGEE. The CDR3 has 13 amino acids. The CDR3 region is CASSTGGQPEAFF. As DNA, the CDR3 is TGTGCCAGCAGCACTGGAGGACAGCCTGAAGCTTTCTTT.

CDR3 DNA sequence: TGTGCCACCAGTGATCGAACCCTAAACAATGAGCAGTTCTTC. This translates into CATSDRTLNNEQFF. This rearrangement joins TRBV24-1 to TRBJ2-1; D is unclear. The CDR3 covers 14 residues. Deletions cut 3 bases from V and 5 bases from J, with 10 bases between. Germline V gives CDR1 KGHDR, CDR2 SFDVKD.

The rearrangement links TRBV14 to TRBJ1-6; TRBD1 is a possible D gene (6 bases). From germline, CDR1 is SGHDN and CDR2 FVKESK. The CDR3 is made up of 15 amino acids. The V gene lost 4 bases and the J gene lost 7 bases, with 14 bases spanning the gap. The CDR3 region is CASSPLQGGNSPLHF. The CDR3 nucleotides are TGTGCCAGCAGCCCCCTACAGGGAGGCAATTCACCCCTCCACTTT.